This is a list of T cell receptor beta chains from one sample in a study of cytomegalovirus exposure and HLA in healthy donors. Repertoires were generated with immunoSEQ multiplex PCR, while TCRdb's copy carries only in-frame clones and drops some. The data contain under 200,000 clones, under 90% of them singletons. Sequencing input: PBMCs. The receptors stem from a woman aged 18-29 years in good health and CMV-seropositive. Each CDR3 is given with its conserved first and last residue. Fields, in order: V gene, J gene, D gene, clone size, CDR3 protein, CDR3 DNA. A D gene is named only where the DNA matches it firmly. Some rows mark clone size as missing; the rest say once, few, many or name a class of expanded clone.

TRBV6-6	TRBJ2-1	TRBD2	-	CASTSSSGESYNEQFF	TGTGCCAGCACCTCCTCTAGCGGGGAATCCTACAATGAGCAGTTCTTC
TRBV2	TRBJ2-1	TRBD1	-	CASLPGQGDYNEQFF	TGTGCCAGCTTACCGGGACAGGGGGACTACAATGAGCAGTTCTTC
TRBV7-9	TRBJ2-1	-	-	CASSTLRGATRNEQFF	TGTGCCAGCAGCACCTTACGGGGGGCAACGAGGAATGAGCAGTTCTTC
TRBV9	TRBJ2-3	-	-	CASSVAPRGTQYF	TGTGCCAGCAGCGTGGCGCCCAGGGGCACGCAGTATTTT
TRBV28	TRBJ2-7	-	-	CASSLGQGRAEQYF	TGTGCCAGCAGTTTAGGTCAGGGTCGGGCCGAGCAGTACTTC
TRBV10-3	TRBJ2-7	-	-	CAISESGRSHEQYF	TGTGCCATCAGTGAGTCCGGCAGGTCCCACGAGCAGTACTTC
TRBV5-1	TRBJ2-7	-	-	CASSFAGAISYEQYF	TGCGCCAGCAGCTTCGCAGGGGCAATCTCCTACGAGCAGTACTTC
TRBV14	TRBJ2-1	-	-	CASSQGGLPFNEQFF	TGTGCCAGCAGCCAAGGTGGGCTGCCTTTCAATGAGCAGTTCTTC
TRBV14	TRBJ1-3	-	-	CASSRQVLSSGNTIYF	TGTGCCAGCAGCCGACAGGTTTTATCCTCTGGAAACACCATATATTTT
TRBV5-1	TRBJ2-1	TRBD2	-	CASSLELAGVNEQFF	TGCGCCAGCAGCTTGGAACTAGCGGGAGTCAATGAGCAGTTCTTC
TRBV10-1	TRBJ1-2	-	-	CASIPGLLLYGYTF	TGCGCCAGCATCCCTGGACTCCTCCTCTATGGCTACACCTTC
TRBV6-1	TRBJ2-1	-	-	CASRRERAGYNEQFF	TGTGCCAGCCGGAGGGAGAGGGCCGGCTACAATGAGCAGTTCTTC
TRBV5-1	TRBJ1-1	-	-	CASSFFSTPSYYGMNTEAFF	TGCGCCAGCAGCTTTTTCTCAACTCCGAGTTACTACGGGATGAACACTGAAGCTTTCTTT
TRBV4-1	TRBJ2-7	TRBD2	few	CASSHQAGGPYEQYF	TGCGCCAGCAGCCATCAGGCGGGAGGACCCTACGAGCAGTACTTC
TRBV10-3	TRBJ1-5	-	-	CAISESISAGIQPQHF	TGTGCCATCAGTGAGTCTATTTCTGCGGGGATTCAGCCCCAGCATTTT
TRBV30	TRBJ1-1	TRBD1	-	CAWSGGQTEAFF	TGTGCCTGGAGTGGGGGACAGACTGAAGCTTTCTTT
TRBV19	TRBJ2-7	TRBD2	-	CASSTTSGRNNEQYF	TGTGCCAGTAGTACGACTAGCGGGAGAAACAACGAGCAGTACTTC
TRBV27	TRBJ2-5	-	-	CASSSVSGWETQYF	TGTGCCAGCAGCTCGGTTTCAGGGTGGGAGACCCAGTACTTC
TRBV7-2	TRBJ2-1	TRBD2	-	CASSPVSGRRVDEQFF	TGTGCCAGCAGCCCCGTAAGCGGGAGGAGGGTTGATGAGCAGTTCTTC
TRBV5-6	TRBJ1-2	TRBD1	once	CASSSTGGDYGYTF	TGTGCCAGCAGCTCGACAGGGGGCGACTATGGCTACACCTTC
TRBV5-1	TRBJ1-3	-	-	CASRSDSGWAGNTIYF	TGCGCCAGCAGGTCCGACTCCGGATGGGCTGGAAACACCATATATTTT
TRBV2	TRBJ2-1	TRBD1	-	CASSRWTGGSNEQFF	TGTGCCAGCAGTCGTTGGACAGGGGGAAGTAATGAGCAGTTCTTC
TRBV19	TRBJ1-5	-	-	CASSIPKKTVQPQHF	TGTGCCAGTAGTATCCCAAAAAAGACAGTTCAGCCCCAGCATTTT
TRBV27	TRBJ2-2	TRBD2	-	CASSMGLAVSGELFF	TGTGCCAGCAGTATGGGACTAGCGGTGTCCGGGGAGCTGTTTTTT
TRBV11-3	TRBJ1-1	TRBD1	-	CASSLADRGPTFF	TGTGCCAGCAGCTTAGCGGACAGGGGGCCGACTTTCTTT
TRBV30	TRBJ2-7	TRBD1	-	CAWSLYRGQLREQYF	TGTGCCTGGAGCCTCTACAGGGGACAGTTAAGGGAGCAGTACTTC
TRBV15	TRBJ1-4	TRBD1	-	CATSRDRGLKNEKLFF	TGTGCCACCAGCCGTGACAGGGGGTTGAAAAATGAAAAACTGTTTTTT
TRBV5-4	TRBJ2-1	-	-	CASSLQSSYNEQFF	TGTGCCAGCAGCTTACAGAGCTCCTACAATGAGCAGTTCTTC
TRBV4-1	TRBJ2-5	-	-	CASSQEGTETQYF	TGCGCCAGCAGCCAAGAGGGCACCGAGACCCAGTACTTC
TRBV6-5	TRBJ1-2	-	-	CASRTDINYGYTF	TGTGCCAGCAGAACGGACATAAACTATGGCTACACCTTC
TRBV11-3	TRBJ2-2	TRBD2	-	CASSSGLVANTGELFF	TGTGCCAGCAGCTCTGGACTAGTGGCTAACACCGGGGAGCTGTTTTTT
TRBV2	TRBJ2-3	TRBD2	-	CASNPLIPGTSGTRGTDTQYF	TGTGCCAGCAATCCCCTTATCCCCGGGACTAGCGGGACCCGCGGCACAGATACGCAGTATTTT
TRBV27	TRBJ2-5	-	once	CASSPEGALPGETQYF	TGTGCCAGCAGCCCAGAGGGCGCGCTCCCTGGAGAGACCCAGTACTTC
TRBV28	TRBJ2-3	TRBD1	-	CASSLLRTGSSTDTQYF	TGTGCCAGCAGTTTACTTCGGACAGGGAGCAGCACAGATACGCAGTATTTT
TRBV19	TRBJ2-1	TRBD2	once	CASSTGASGYNEQFF	TGTGCCAGTAGTACCGGGGCTAGCGGCTACAATGAGCAGTTCTTC
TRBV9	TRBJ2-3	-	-	CASSVGRREISDTQYF	TGTGCCAGCAGCGTAGGTCGGAGGGAGATATCAGATACGCAGTATTTT
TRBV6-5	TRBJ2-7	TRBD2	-	CASSRASGMLYEQYF	TGTGCCAGCAGCCGGGCTAGCGGGATGTTATACGAGCAGTACTTC
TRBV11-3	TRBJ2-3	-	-	CASSFQEDTQYF	TGTGCCAGCAGCTTTCAGGAAGATACGCAGTATTTT
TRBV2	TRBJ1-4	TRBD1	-	CASRDRVPNEKLFF	TGTGCCAGCAGGGACAGGGTTCCGAATGAAAAACTGTTTTTT
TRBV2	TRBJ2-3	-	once	CASNMNSVGGTMVTDTQYF	TGTGCCAGCAATATGAACAGCGTCGGAGGCACAATGGTTACAGATACGCAGTATTTT
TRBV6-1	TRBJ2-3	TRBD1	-	CASSDRPTGAGADTQYF	TGTGCCAGCAGTGACCGTCCCACAGGGGCTGGCGCAGATACGCAGTATTTT
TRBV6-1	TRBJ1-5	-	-	CASSEALAGVQPQHF	TGTGCCAGCAGTGAAGCGCTGGCGGGGGTTCAGCCCCAGCATTTT
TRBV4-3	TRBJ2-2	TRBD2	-	CASSQGLAGGTGELFF	TGCGCCAGCAGCCAAGGACTAGCGGGAGGTACCGGGGAGCTGTTTTTT
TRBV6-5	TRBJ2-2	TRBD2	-	CAAGTSGYTGELFF	TGTGCCGCGGGGACTAGCGGTTACACCGGGGAGCTGTTTTTT
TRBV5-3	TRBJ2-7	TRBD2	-	CARRASGSGEQYF	TGTGCCAGAAGGGCTAGCGGGAGTGGCGAGCAGTACTTC
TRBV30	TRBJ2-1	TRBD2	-	CACLTSGRFSYNEQFF	TGTGCCTGCCTCACTAGCGGGCGATTCTCCTACAATGAGCAGTTCTTC
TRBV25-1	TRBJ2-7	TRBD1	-	CASTPGTGSYEQYF	TGTGCCAGCACCCCCGGGACAGGGTCCTACGAGCAGTACTTC
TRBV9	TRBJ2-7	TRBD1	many	CASSVGGQGKDEQYF	TGTGCCAGCAGCGTAGGTGGACAGGGAAAAGACGAGCAGTACTTC
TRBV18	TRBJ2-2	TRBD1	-	CASSPPGMRGHAGELFF	TGTGCCAGCTCCCCTCCCGGGATGAGGGGGCATGCCGGGGAGCTGTTTTTT
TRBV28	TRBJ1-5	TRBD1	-	CASNIQGALAQPQHF	TGTGCCAGCAACATACAGGGGGCGCTTGCTCAGCCCCAGCATTTT
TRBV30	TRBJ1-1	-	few	CAWRNNMNTEAFF	TGTGCCTGGAGGAACAACATGAACACTGAAGCTTTCTTT